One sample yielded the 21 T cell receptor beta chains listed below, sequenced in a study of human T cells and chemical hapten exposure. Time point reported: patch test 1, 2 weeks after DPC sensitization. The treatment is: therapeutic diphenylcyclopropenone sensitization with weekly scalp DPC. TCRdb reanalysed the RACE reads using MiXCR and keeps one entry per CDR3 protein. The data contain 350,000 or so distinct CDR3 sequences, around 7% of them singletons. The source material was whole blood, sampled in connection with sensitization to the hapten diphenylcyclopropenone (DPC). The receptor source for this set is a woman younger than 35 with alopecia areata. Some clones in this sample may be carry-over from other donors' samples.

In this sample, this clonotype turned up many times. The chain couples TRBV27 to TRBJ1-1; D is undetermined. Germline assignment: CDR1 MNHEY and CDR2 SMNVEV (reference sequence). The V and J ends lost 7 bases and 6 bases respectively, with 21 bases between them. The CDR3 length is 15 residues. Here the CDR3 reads CASIKSGSASPEAFF. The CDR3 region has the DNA TGTGCCAGCATTAAATCCGGGTCAGCTTCCCCTGAAGCTTTCTTT.

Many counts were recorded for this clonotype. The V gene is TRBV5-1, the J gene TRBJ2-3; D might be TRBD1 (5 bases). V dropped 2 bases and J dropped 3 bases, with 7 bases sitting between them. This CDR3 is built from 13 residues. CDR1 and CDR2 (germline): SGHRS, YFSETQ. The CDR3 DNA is TGCGCCAGCAGCTTCCAGGGTACAGATACGCAGTATTTT. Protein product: CASSFQGTDTQYF.

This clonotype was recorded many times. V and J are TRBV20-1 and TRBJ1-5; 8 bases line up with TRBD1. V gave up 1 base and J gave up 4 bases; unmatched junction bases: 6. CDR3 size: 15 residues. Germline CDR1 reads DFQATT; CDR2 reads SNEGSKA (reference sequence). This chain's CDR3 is CSARARTGLNQPQHF. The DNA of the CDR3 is TGCAGTGCTAGAGCGAGGACAGGGCTAAATCAGCCCCAGCATTTT.

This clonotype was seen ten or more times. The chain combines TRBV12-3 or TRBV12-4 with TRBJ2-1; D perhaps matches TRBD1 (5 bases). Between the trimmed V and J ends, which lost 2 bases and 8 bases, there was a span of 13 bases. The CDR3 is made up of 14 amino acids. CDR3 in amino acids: CASSLRGSGDEQFF. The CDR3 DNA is TGTGCCAGCAGTTTAAGGGGATCGGGTGATGAGCAGTTCTTC.

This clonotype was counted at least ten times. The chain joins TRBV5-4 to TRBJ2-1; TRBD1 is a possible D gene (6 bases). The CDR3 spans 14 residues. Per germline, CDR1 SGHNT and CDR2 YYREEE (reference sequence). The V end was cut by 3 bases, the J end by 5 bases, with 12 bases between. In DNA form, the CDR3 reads TGTGCCAGCAGCTCCCGGACAGTAAACAATGAGCAGTTCTTC. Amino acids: CASSSRTVNNEQFF. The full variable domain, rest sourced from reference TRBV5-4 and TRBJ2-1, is ETGVTQSPTHLIKTRGQQVTLRCSSQSGHNTVSWYQQALGQGPQFIFQYYREEENGRGNFPPRFSGLQFPNYSSELNVNALELDDSALYLCASSSRTVNNEQFFGPGTRLTVL.

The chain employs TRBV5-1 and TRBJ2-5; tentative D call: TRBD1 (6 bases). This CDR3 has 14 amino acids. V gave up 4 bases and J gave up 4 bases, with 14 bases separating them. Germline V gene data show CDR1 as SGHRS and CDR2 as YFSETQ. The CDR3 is CASSETGMTETQYF. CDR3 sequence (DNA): TGCGCCAGCAGCGAAACAGGGATGACAGAGACCCAGTACTTC.

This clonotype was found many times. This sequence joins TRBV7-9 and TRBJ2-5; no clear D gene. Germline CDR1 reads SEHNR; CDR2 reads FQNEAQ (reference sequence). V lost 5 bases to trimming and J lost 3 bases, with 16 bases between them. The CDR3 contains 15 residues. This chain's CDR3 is CASSRAGRPEETQYF. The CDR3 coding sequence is TGTGCCAGCAGCCGAGCCGGACGACCCGAAGAGACCCAGTACTTC.

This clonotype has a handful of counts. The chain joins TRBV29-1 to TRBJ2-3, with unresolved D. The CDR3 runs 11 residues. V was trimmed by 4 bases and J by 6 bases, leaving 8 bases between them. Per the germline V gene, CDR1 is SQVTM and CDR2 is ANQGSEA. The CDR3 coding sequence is TGCAGCGTTGTCCCCGCCGATACGCAGTATTTT. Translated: CSVVPADTQYF.

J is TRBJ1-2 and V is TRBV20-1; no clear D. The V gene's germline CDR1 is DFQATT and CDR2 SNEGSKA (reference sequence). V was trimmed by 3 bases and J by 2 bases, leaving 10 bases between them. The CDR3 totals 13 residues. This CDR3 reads CSASGRKNYGYTF. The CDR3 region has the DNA TGCAGTGCTAGTGGGAGGAAAAACTATGGCTACACCTTC.

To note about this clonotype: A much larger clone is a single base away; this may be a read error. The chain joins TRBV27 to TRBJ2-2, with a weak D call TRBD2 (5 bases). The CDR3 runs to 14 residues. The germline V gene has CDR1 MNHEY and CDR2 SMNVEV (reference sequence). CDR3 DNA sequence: TGTGCCAGCAGTCGGAACTTGAACACCGGGGAGATGTTTTTT. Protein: CASSRNLNTGEMFF.

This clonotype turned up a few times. The CDR3 loop reads CASSLTGGAGVSTDTQYF. The DNA for the CDR3 is TGTGCCAGCAGCTTAACTGGAGGAGCGGGGGTCTCGACAGATACGCAGTATTTT. The chain employs TRBV7-3 and TRBJ2-3, with 8 bases fitting TRBD2. Per the germline V gene, CDR1 is SGHTA and CDR2 is FQGTGA. V was pared by 0 bases and J by 3 bases, with 11 bases of the junction left unmatched. The CDR3 is made up of 18 amino acids.

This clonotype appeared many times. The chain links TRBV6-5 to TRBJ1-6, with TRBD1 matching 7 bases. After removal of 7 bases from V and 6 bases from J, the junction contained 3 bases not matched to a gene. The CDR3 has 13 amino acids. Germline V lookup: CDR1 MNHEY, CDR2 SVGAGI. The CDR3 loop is CASTGTVNSPLHF. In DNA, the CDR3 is TGTGCCAGCACGGGGACAGTTAATTCACCCCTCCACTTT.

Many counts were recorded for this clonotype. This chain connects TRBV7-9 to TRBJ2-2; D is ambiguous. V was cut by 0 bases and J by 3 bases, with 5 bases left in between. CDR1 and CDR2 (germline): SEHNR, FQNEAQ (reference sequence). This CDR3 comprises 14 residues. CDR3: CASSLAVYTGELFF. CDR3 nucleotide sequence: TGTGCCAGCAGCTTAGCGGTGTACACCGGGGAGCTGTTTTTT.

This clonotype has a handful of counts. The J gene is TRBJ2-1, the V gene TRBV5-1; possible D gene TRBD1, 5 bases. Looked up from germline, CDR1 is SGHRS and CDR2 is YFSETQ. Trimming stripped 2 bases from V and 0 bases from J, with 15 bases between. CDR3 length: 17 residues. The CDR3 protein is CASSFRQNPNSYNEQFF. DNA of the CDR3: TGCGCCAGCAGCTTTCGACAGAACCCGAACTCCTACAATGAGCAGTTCTTC. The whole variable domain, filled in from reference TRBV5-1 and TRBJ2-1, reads KAGVTQTPRYLIKTRGQQVTLSCSPISGHRSVSWYQQTPGQGLQFLFEYFSETQRNKGNFPGRFSGRQFSNSRSEMNVSTLELGDSALYLCASSFRQNPNSYNEQFFGPGTRLTVL.

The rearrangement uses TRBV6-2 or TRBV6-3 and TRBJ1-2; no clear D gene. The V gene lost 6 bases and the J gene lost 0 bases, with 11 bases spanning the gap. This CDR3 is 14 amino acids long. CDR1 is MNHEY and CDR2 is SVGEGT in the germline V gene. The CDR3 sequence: CASRQLGTNYGYTF. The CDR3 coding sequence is TGTGCCAGCAGGCAGCTCGGGACTAACTATGGCTACACCTTC.

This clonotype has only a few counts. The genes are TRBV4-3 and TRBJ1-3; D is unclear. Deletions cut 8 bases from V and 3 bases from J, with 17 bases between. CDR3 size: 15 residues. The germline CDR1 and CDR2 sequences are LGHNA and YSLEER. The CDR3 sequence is CASRPGLYGGNTIYF. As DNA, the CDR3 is TGCGCCAGCCGCCCGGGGTTATACGGTGGAAACACCATATATTTT.

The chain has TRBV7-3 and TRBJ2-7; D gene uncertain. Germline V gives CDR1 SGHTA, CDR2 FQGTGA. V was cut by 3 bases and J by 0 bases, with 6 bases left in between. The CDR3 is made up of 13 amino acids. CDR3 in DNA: TGTGCCAGCAGCTTTCCTAGCTCCTACGAGCAGTACTTC. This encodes CASSFPSSYEQYF.

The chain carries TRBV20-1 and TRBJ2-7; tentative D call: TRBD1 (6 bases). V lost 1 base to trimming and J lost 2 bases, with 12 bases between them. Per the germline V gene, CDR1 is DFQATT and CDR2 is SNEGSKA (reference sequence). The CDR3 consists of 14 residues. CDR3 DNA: TGCAGTGCTAGAGGAGGGACATCTACCTACGAGCAGTACTTC. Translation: CSARGGTSTYEQYF.

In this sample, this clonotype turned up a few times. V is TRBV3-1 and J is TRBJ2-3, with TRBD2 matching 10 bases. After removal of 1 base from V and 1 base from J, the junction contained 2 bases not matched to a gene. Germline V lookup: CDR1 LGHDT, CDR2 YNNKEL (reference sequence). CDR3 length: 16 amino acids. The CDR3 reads CASSQASGGGTDTQYF. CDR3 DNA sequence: TGTGCCAGCAGCCAAGCAAGCGGGGGGGGCACAGATACGCAGTATTTT.

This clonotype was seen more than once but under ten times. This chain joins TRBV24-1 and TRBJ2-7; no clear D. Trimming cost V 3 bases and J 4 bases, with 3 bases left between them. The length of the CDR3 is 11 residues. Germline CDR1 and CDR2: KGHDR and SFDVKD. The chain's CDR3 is CATSDLYEQYF. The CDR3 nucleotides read TGTGCCACCAGTGATCTTTACGAGCAGTACTTC.

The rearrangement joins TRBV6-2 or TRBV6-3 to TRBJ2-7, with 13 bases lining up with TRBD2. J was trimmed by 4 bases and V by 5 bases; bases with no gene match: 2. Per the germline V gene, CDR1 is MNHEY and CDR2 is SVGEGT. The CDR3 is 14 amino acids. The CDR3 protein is CASSGTSGAYEQYF. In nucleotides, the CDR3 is TGTGCCAGCAGTGGGACTAGCGGGGCTTACGAGCAGTACTTC.